A single sample is the source of the 10 T cell receptor beta chains below, sequenced in a study of T cell repertoires in aging, cancer and after chemotherapy. TCR beta rearrangements were amplified from peripheral blood genomic DNA. Multiplex touch-down PCR with TRB-A/B primers amplified rearranged V-D-J TRB sequences. One entry per CDR3 protein results from TCRdb running MiXCR on the multiplex PCR reads. This table has about 1,300 distinct CDR3 sequences, 46% appearing once. Sequences were obtained from blood. The origin of the receptors is a human donor with a blood cancer.

This clonotype was counted only a few times. This chain uses TRBV15 with TRBJ2-6; no clear D. The V end was cut by 1 base, the J end by 0 bases, with 4 bases between. This CDR3 spans 15 amino acids. In germline, CDR1 is LNHNV, CDR2 YYDKDF (reference sequence). The CDR3 DNA reads TGTGCCACCAGCAGAGTGGGCTCTGGGGCCAACGTCCTGACTTTC. Translated, it gives CATSRVGSGANVLTF.

This rearrangement joins TRBV28 to TRBJ2-5; 9 nucleotides align to TRBD2. Trimming took 1 base from V and 5 from J; bases not matched to a gene: 5. The germline V gene has CDR1 MDHEN and CDR2 SYDVKM. The CDR3 runs 15 residues. CDR3 loop: CASSLLLAGDETQYF. The CDR3 DNA reads as TGTGCCAGCAGTTTATTATTAGCGGGAGACGAGACCCAGTACTTC.

CDR3 DNA sequence: TGTGCCAGCAGCCCAGGACTAGCGGGAGGCTACGAGCAGTACTTC. It codes for CASSPGLAGGYEQYF. V usage is TRBV5-5 and J usage is TRBJ2-7, with 14 bases that match TRBD2. Germline CDR1 reads SGHKS; CDR2 reads YYEKEE (reference sequence). V shed 4 bases, J shed 3 bases, and the junction held 3 bases outside the gene matches. The CDR3 extends over 15 amino acids.

This clonotype is medium-sized. The gene calls are TRBV24-1 and TRBJ1-2; D not certain. The V end lost 3 bases, the J end lost 4 bases, and 11 bases lay between the germline ends. This CDR3 comprises 14 residues. Per germline, CDR1 KGHDR and CDR2 SFDVKD. The CDR3 DNA follows: TGTGCCACCAGTGATCCGACGACCGTCTATGGCTACACCTTC. Its protein product is CATSDPTTVYGYTF.

Relative to its sample, this clonotype is large. The chain links TRBV19 to TRBJ1-4; no clear D. CDR3 length: 14 residues. Germline lookup yields CDR1 LNHDA and CDR2 SQIVND (reference sequence). With 8 bases removed from V and 4 bases from J, the gap between germline ends came to 14 bases. Here the CDR3 DNA reads TGTGCCAGTTCGGGCGACCGCAGTAATGAAAAACTGTTTTTT. Translation gives CASSGDRSNEKLFF.

Details on this clonotype: It may be a read error: a sequence one base away is much more abundant. Here the CDR3 reads CASSLVSLGTQYF. For the CDR3, the DNA is TGTGCCAGCAGTTTAGTCAGTTTAGGGACCCAGTACTTC. The J gene is TRBJ2-5, the V gene TRBV28; D is unresolved. The V and J ends lost 2 bases and 7 bases respectively, with 11 bases between them. The CDR3 spans 13 residues. Per the germline V gene, CDR1 is MDHEN and CDR2 is SYDVKM.

By its share, this clonotype is medium-sized. The CDR3 sequence: CASSQDTGYNSPLHF. Here the CDR3 DNA reads TGCGCCAGCAGCCAAGATACGGGCTATAATTCACCCCTCCACTTT. This chain joins TRBV4-3 and TRBJ1-6; D is uncertain. The V end lost 0 bases, the J end lost 3 bases, and 6 bases lay between the germline ends. The CDR3 totals 15 residues. The germline CDR1 and CDR2 sequences are LGHNA and YSLEER.

The rearrangement uses TRBV12-3 or TRBV12-4 and TRBJ1-2; TRBD1 agrees at 9 bases. The CDR3 runs to 16 residues. V was clipped by 4 bases and J by 4 bases; unmatched bases: 10. The DNA for the CDR3 is TGTGCCAGCAGTTCCAGGACAGGGGATCCCCTCTATGGCTACACCTTC. This codes for CASSSRTGDPLYGYTF.

The CDR3 spells CSVRGPGETQYF. Here the CDR3 DNA reads TGCAGCGTTCGGGGTCCCGGGGAGACCCAGTACTTC. The chain employs TRBV29-1 and TRBJ2-5; possibly TRBD2 for D (5 bases). The V gene's germline CDR1 is SQVTM and CDR2 ANQGSEA. V shed 5 bases and J shed 5 bases, with 12 bases lying between them. The CDR3 spans 12 residues.

In this sample, this clonotype is medium-sized. J is TRBJ2-3 and V is TRBV15, with TRBD2 matching 8 bases. This CDR3 has 15 amino acids. Per the germline V gene, CDR1 is LNHNV and CDR2 is YYDKDF (reference sequence). The junction had 5 bases not matched to a gene; V was cut back by 3 bases and J by 3 bases. The CDR3, as DNA: TGTGCCACCAGCAGTAGCGGGACTCCGACAGATACGCAGTATTTT. It codes for CATSSSGTPTDTQYF.